The present entry profiles one TCR beta chain with its context. The antigen is not known. The record originates from a study of T cell responses to AZD1222 COVID-19 vaccine. Study-wide results and limits: After two AZD1222 doses, spike-specific TCR breadth and depth rose versus day 0. Samples come after the peak T cell response, not at day 14. Distributed over spike, vaccine-associated CD4 TCRs predominated at 160-218 and 743-854. Clonal diversity may have been underestimated in mostly white British donors.

TCRdb's table, derived via immunoSEQ multiplex PCR, lists solely in-frame clones and lacks some. The table lists about 120,000 clones, approximately 90% of them singletons. The CDR3 sequence is 19 residues long. Trimming took 2 bases from V and 3 from J; bases not matched to a gene: 12. Germline V CDR1 and CDR2: MNHEY, SVGEGT. The sample here was peripheral blood, taken on day 0 of AZD1222 vaccination. The clonotype originates from an adult in good health. The chain links TRBV6-2 or TRBV6-3 to TRBJ2-3; 12 bases agree with TRBD2. The CDR3 DNA sequence: TGTGCCAGCAGTTACGGTCCCCGAGAACTAGCGGGGGGTACAGATACGCAGTATTTT. Its protein product is CASSYGPRELAGGTDTQYF.